This TCR beta chain comes out of a study of PD-1 blockade in classical Hodgkin lymphoma. By proportion, this clone is medium-sized. Every single patient, without exception, relapsed after autologous stem cell transplantation, and brentuximab vedotin exposure varied. Produced via immunoSEQ multiplex PCR; TCRdb's table is partial and in-frame only. The sample includes nearly 55,000 clones, over 70% of them seen just once. This CDR3 has 15 residues. CDR1 is SGHRS, CDR2 YFSETQ, per germline. V was trimmed by 2 bases and J by 5 bases, leaving 13 bases between them. The source was peripheral blood mononuclear cells (PBMCs), collected at baseline. J is TRBJ2-2 and V is TRBV5-1; D not certain. The TCR comes from a human donor with classical Hodgkin lymphoma. CDR3 sequence: CASSLTWEVTGELFF. The CDR3 DNA is TGCGCCAGCAGCTTAACATGGGAAGTTACCGGGGAGCTGTTTTTT.